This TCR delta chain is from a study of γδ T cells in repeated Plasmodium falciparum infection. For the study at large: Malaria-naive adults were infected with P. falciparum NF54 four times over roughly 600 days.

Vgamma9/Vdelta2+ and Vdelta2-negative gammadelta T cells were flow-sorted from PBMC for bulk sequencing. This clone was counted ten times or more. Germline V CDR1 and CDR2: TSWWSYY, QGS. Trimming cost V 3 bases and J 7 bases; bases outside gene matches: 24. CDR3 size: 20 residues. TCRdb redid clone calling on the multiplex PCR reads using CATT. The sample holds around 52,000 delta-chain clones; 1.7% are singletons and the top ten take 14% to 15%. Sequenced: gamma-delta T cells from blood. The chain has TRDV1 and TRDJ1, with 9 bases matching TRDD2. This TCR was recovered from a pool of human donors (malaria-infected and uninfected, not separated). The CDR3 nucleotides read TGTGCTCTTGGGGAGCCTTCCTACCAGCGGGGATCCCCGACACCTCTTAAACTCATCTTT. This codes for CALGEPSYQRGSPTPLKLIF.